This T cell receptor (beta chain) was recorded in a study of T cell changes during pregnancy in multiple sclerosis. Assay: immunoSEQ multiplex PCR; the TCRdb copy retains only in-frame clones and omits some. The top ten clones hold approximately 0.69% of a sample with around 50,000 clones, about 90% of them seen once. Deletions cut 2 bases from V and 4 bases from J, with 15 bases between. The germline V gene encodes CDR1 SGHRS and CDR2 YFSETQ. There are 15 residues in the CDR3. The sequencing used CD4+ T cells from peripheral blood mononuclear cells, collected after pregnancy. This TCR derives from a female donor with multiple sclerosis, enrolled in a pregnancy study. This chain connects TRBV5-1 to TRBJ2-5; tentative D call: TRBD2 (6 bases). The DNA of the CDR3 is TGCGCCAGCAGCTTCCGTGACGGGGGAGGAGAGACCCAGTACTTC. It yields the protein CASSFRDGGGETQYF.